This T cell receptor (beta chain) was sequenced for a study of shared clonotypes between healthy human individuals. On this clone: Antigen specificity is unknown.

Genomic DNA came from about 92 million PBMCs in unsorted samples. The protocol was immunoSEQ multiplex PCR, while the TCRdb copy is restricted to in-frame clones and leaves out a portion. The repertoire includes hundreds of thousands of clones, roughly three quarters of them detected once, and 13% sits in the top ten. Study results and caveats: The diversity represented, both genetic and in exposure history, was limited by few donors.

This CDR3 region has 16 residues. Germline assignment: CDR1 MNHEY and CDR2 SMNVEV (reference sequence). The junction had 4 bases not matched to a gene; V was cut back by 1 base and J by 0 bases. Material: PBMCs. The chain links TRBV27 to TRBJ2-3; 7 nucleotides line up with TRBD2. This sequence was found in a woman between 35 and 50 years old in good health. Some clones in this sample may be carry-over from other donors' samples. CDR3 nucleotides: TGTGCCAGCAGTTTATTTGCGGGAGATAGCACAGATACGCAGTATTTT. This encodes CASSLFAGDSTDTQYF.